One and the same sample provided the 15 T cell receptor beta chains below, sequenced in a study of blood T cell repertoires in COVID-19. The repertoire was sequenced with immunoSEQ multiplex PCR; TCRdb's copy has only in-frame clones and lacks some. The sample has roughly 150,000 clones; approximately 81% are singletons. The specimen sequenced was PBMCs or T cells enriched from blood (not recorded which). These receptors came from a woman between 45 and 65 years old who had recovered from COVID-19.

This clone has more than one count but fewer than ten. This chain uses TRBV19 with TRBJ2-2; D is unresolved. CDR3 size: 17 residues. With 5 bases removed from V and 4 bases from J, the gap between germline ends came to 20 bases. Germline CDR1 is LNHDA and CDR2 is SQIVND (reference sequence). CDR3 bases: TGTGCCAGTAGTCAAATTCCTATGACACTGTCCACCGGGGAGCTGTTTTTT. This gives the protein CASSQIPMTLSTGELFF.

This rearrangement joins TRBV6-2 or TRBV6-3 to TRBJ1-1, with a weak D call TRBD1 (6 bases). The CDR3 is 16 residues long. The germline V gene encodes CDR1 MNHEY and CDR2 SVGEGT. V lost 4 bases and J lost 4, with 19 bases in between. The CDR3 region is CASSFYSRGGFTEAFF. The DNA of the CDR3 is TGTGCCAGCAGTTTCTACAGCCGGGGGGGCTTCACTGAAGCTTTCTTT.

The V call is TRBV27, the J call TRBJ2-2; 7 bases fit TRBD2. CDR1 is MNHEY, CDR2 SMNVEV, per germline (reference sequence). J was trimmed by 1 base and V by 6 bases; bases with no gene match: 5. The CDR3 totals 15 residues. The CDR3 reads CASRGGVLNTGELFF. In DNA form, the CDR3 reads TGTGCCAGCAGGGGGGGGGTTTTGAACACCGGGGAGCTGTTTTTT.

The chain combines TRBV28 with TRBJ2-6; 7 bases line up with TRBD1. CDR3 length: 18 residues. V gave up 5 bases and J gave up 8 bases; unmatched junction bases: 18. Germline-derived CDR1 and CDR2 are MDHEN and SYDVKM. The CDR3 is CASSVIRPGQVRTNVLTF. The CDR3 DNA is TGTGCCAGCAGTGTAATTCGCCCCGGACAGGTTCGGACCAACGTCCTGACTTTC.

This clone is a singleton in its sample. The rearrangement joins TRBV29-1 to TRBJ2-3; 14 bases map to TRBD2. This CDR3 comprises 13 residues. Unmatched junction bases numbered 8, after V lost 7 bases and J lost 11 bases. Per the germline V gene, CDR1 is SQVTM and CDR2 is ANQGSEA. The CDR3 coding sequence is TGCAGCGCCGGGACTAGCGGGGGTGATCAGCAGTATTTT. The encoded protein is CSAGTSGGDQQYF.

This sequence joins TRBV21-1 and TRBJ2-1; the D call of TRBD2 is as the table states it, not checked on the DNA. TRBV21-1 is a pseudogene. There are 13 residues in the CDR3. The CDR3 sequence: CASSRGYYNEQFF. The CDR3 bases are TGTGCCAGCAGCAGAGGATACTACAATGAGCAGTTCTTC.

This clone was seen a single time. The genes are TRBV19 and TRBJ2-2; D is perhaps TRBD1 (5 bases). The germline gives CDR1 LNHDA, CDR2 SQIVND (reference sequence). Deletions cut 4 bases from V and 7 bases from J, with 13 bases between. The length of the CDR3 is 14 residues. CDR3 residues: CASSKGWNIGELFF. Here the CDR3 DNA reads TGTGCCAGTAGTAAGGGGTGGAATATCGGGGAGCTGTTTTTT.

The chain employs TRBV12-3 or TRBV12-4 and TRBJ1-6, with 9 bases identical to TRBD1. The V gene end was trimmed by 3 bases and the J gene end by 13 bases; junction bases not matched to a gene: 1. There are 12 residues in the CDR3. DNA of the CDR3: TGTGCCAGCAGTTTCGGACAGGGGCCCCTCCACTTT. This encodes CASSFGQGPLHF.

This clone was detected only once. J is TRBJ1-2 and V is TRBV2; D gene ambiguous. Germline CDR1 and CDR2: SNHLY and FYNNEI. V lost 8 bases and J 1 base, leaving 14 bases between the germline ends. The CDR3 extends over 14 amino acids. In DNA, the CDR3 is TGTGCCAGCGTCCGGGAGGTAGTTAACTATGGCTACACCTTC. Translated, it gives CASVREVVNYGYTF.

The rearrangement uses TRBV4-1 and TRBJ2-3; TRBD2 aligns across 7 bases. The V and J ends lost 0 bases and 6 bases, in that order; junction bases with no gene match: 9. CDR1 MGHRA and CDR2 YSYEKL come from the germline V gene. CDR3 size: 16 residues. DNA of the CDR3: TGCGCCAGCAGCCAAGACCCGGCCGCGCGGGGGGATACGCAGTATTTT. Translating it yields CASSQDPAARGDTQYF.

The chain links TRBV5-1 to TRBJ2-1, with 9 bases matching TRBD2. The CDR3 length is 14 residues. V shed 0 bases and J 9 bases; nucleotides not matched to a gene: 4. Germline CDR1 is SGHRS and CDR2 is YFSETQ. The CDR3, as DNA: TGCGCCAGCAGCTTGGGGGGTAGCGGGAGTGAGCAGTTCTTC. This translates into CASSLGGSGSEQFF.

The J gene is TRBJ2-2, the V gene TRBV7-9, with TRBD2 identical over 14 bases. Trimming removed 2 bases from V and 2 bases from J; junction bases left unmatched: 7. The CDR3 length is 19 residues. Germline V CDR1 and CDR2: SEHNR, FQNEAQ (reference sequence). The DNA of the CDR3 is TGTGCCAGCAGCTTACAAGGGACTAGCGGGAGAACAAACACCGGGGAGCTGTTTTTT. Translating it yields CASSLQGTSGRTNTGELFF.

The chain combines TRBV12-3 or TRBV12-4 with TRBJ2-5; D is possibly TRBD1 (5 bases). This CDR3 comprises 11 residues. Trimming left V 5 bases short and J 9 bases short, with 10 bases between. CDR3 in DNA: TGTGCCAGCAGTGACAGTTTGTCCCAGTACTTC. Amino acids: CASSDSLSQYF.

The chain has TRBV7-6 and TRBJ1-2, with D possibly matching TRBD1 (6 bases). Germline V gives CDR1 SGHVS, CDR2 FNYEAQ. Trimming shortened V by 1 base and J by 8 bases, and 14 bases separated the two germline ends. This CDR3 spans 14 amino acids. The CDR3 sequence is CASSLGGGGRGYTF. The CDR3 DNA reads TGTGCCAGCAGCTTAGGCGGGGGCGGAAGGGGCTACACCTTC.

This chain uses TRBV5-4 with TRBJ1-3; D gene unclear. CDR1 is SGHNT, CDR2 YYREEE, per germline (reference sequence). Trimming removed 0 bases from V and 1 base from J, with 11 bases in between. The CDR3 covers 16 residues. CDR3 sequence: CASSLGPGVSGNTIYF. CDR3 DNA sequence: TGTGCCAGCAGCTTGGGGCCCGGGGTTTCTGGAAACACCATATATTTT.